Below, 15 T cell receptor beta chains from the same sample are listed, as sequenced in a study of T cell responses to AZD1222 COVID-19 vaccine. Using immunoSEQ multiplex PCR, the repertoire was profiled, and TCRdb retains in-frame clones only, with some absent. Among about 220,000 clones, 85% to 95% were seen once, and the ten largest hold roughly 0.99%. The sample was peripheral blood, taken on day 0 of MenACWY control vaccination. The receptors shown here come from an adult in good health.

The rearrangement joins TRBV3-1 (or the pseudogene TRBV3-2) to TRBJ2-2; 8 bases are shared with TRBD1. The CDR3 extends over 14 amino acids. The germline CDR1 and CDR2 sequences are LGHDT and YNNKEL (reference sequence). Trimming removed 7 bases from V and 7 bases from J; junction bases left unmatched: 8. DNA for the CDR3: TGTGCCAGCAACCCGGGACAGGCAAACGGGGAGCTGTTTTTT. Translation gives CASNPGQANGELFF.

The chain recombines TRBV6-5 with TRBJ2-2; possibly TRBD1 for D (5 bases). CDR1 and CDR2 (germline): MNHEY, SVGAGI. CDR3 length: 15 amino acids. The germline V and J ends were trimmed by 2 bases and 4 bases, with 11 bases remaining between them. The CDR3 reads CASSYGRAATGELFF. CDR3 sequence (DNA): TGTGCCAGCAGTTACGGCAGGGCTGCCACCGGGGAGCTGTTTTTT.

J is TRBJ1-5 and V is TRBV3-1 (or the pseudogene TRBV3-2); TRBD1 might be the D (5 bases). Germline V lookup: CDR1 LGHDT, CDR2 YNNKEL (reference sequence). Deletions cut 5 bases from V and 7 bases from J, with 9 bases between. CDR3 size: 12 residues. Written as DNA, the CDR3 is TGTGCCAGCAGCTCCCGGGGGCAGCCCCAGCATTTT. It yields the protein CASSSRGQPQHF.

The chain employs TRBV18 and TRBJ1-1; unclear D gene. V was shortened by 3 bases and J by 5 bases, with 16 bases between the two germline ends. From germline, CDR1 is KGHSH and CDR2 LQKENI. The CDR3 extends over 15 amino acids. The CDR3 DNA follows: TGTGCCAGCTCACCGCCGGGGATGGTAGAGACTGAAGCTTTCTTT. It is translated as CASSPPGMVETEAFF. Supplemented by reference TRBV18 and TRBJ1-1, the full variable domain reads NAGVMQNPRHLVRRRGQEARLRCSPMKGHSHVYWYRQLPEEGLKFMVYLQKENIIDESGMPKERFSAEFPKEGPSILRIQQVVRGDSAAYFCASSPPGMVETEAFFGQGTRLTVV.

This chain joins TRBV14 and TRBJ1-3; D ambiguous. This CDR3 region has 13 residues. Per the germline V gene, CDR1 is SGHDN and CDR2 is FVKESK. Trimming removed 1 base from V and 4 bases from J, with 5 bases in between. The CDR3 bases are TGTGCCAGCAGCCAAGTACCGGGAAACACCATATATTTT. Its protein is CASSQVPGNTIYF.

This clone has only one observation. The genes are TRBV3-1 (or the pseudogene TRBV3-2) and TRBJ1-5; D is ambiguous. Germline CDR1 is LGHDT and CDR2 is YNNKEL (reference sequence). This CDR3 contains 12 residues. Trimming took 4 bases from V and 7 from J, leaving 8 bases between them. In DNA, the CDR3 is TGTGCCAGCAGCCCCAAAGGGCAGCCCCAGCATTTT. Translation: CASSPKGQPQHF.

V gene TRBV4-1 combines with J gene TRBJ1-2, with D hard to call. Germline CDR1 is MGHRA and CDR2 is YSYEKL. The CDR3 extends over 15 amino acids. Between the trimmed V and J ends, which lost 5 bases and 6 bases, there was a span of 19 bases. The CDR3 DNA reads as TGCGCCAGCAGCTACCGGGAGGGATTAATGAATGGCTACACCTTC. It encodes CASSYREGLMNGYTF.

The genes are TRBV7-2 and TRBJ2-7, with D possibly being TRBD2 (6 bases). The CDR3 has 14 residues. V was shortened by 2 bases and J by 2 bases, with 10 bases between the two germline ends. Germline V lookup: CDR1 SGHTA, CDR2 FQGNSA. CDR3 protein: CASSLYSGPYEQYF. In DNA form, the CDR3 reads TGTGCCAGCAGCTTATATAGCGGACCCTACGAGCAGTACTTC.

The gene calls are TRBV29-1 and TRBJ1-1; TRBD1 aligns across 7 bases. The CDR3 totals 13 residues. Trimming at V came to 6 bases and at J to 1 base, leaving 5 bases not matched to a gene. Per the germline V gene, CDR1 is SQVTM and CDR2 is ANQGSEA. CDR3 nucleotides: TGCAGCGTCCAACAGGGGACGAACACTGAAGCTTTCTTT. Its protein is CSVQQGTNTEAFF.

The rearrangement joins TRBV5-6 to TRBJ1-2; 7 bases match TRBD1. V lost 1 base to trimming and J lost 2 bases; unmatched junction nucleotides: 5. This CDR3 comprises 15 residues. Germline V CDR1 and CDR2: SGHDT, YYEEEE. CDR3 sequence reads: CASSLRLGGNYGYTF. The CDR3 coding sequence is TGTGCCAGCAGCTTGAGGCTAGGGGGCAACTATGGCTACACCTTC.

CDR3 coding DNA: TGTGCCAGTAGTTCTACCGGGACAGGGGGCTCATATGGCTACACCTTC. Translated, it gives CASSSTGTGGSYGYTF. This sequence joins TRBV19 and TRBJ1-2; 12 positions agree with TRBD1. V trimming: 5 bases; J trimming: 5 bases; junction bases outside the gene matches: 9. Germline CDR1 LNHDA, CDR2 SQIVND (reference sequence). This CDR3 contains 16 residues.

V usage is TRBV5-1 and J usage is TRBJ2-2; 9 bases match TRBD1. The CDR3 totals 16 residues. With 0 bases clipped from V and 4 bases from J, the junction kept 4 bases outside the gene matches. Germline-derived CDR1 and CDR2 are SGHRS and YFSETQ. The CDR3 is CASSLAGTGSTGELFF. The CDR3 region has the DNA TGCGCCAGCAGCTTGGCCGGGACAGGGAGCACCGGGGAGCTGTTTTTT.

The chain has TRBV5-1 and TRBJ1-1, with 9 positions matching TRBD1. This CDR3 has 17 amino acids. Germline CDR1 is SGHRS and CDR2 is YFSETQ. V was clipped by 0 bases and J by 4 bases; unmatched bases: 10. CDR3 residues: CASSLDRGLTIGTEAFF. For the CDR3, the DNA is TGCGCCAGCAGCTTGGACAGGGGGCTGACGATCGGCACTGAAGCTTTCTTT.

As DNA, the CDR3 is TGTGCCAGCAGCTTACGGTCGCAGCAAGCTTTCTTT. Protein product: CASSLRSQQAFF. This chain joins TRBV7-8 and TRBJ1-1; D not certain. Germline CDR1 and CDR2: SGHVS and FQNEAQ. The CDR3 contains 12 residues. Trimming shortened V by 2 bases and J by 9 bases, and 10 bases separated the two germline ends.

The rearrangement links TRBV28 to TRBJ1-2; the D gene is possibly TRBD1 (6 bases). Germline values: CDR1 MDHEN, CDR2 SYDVKM. V lost 2 bases to trimming and J lost 4 bases, with 8 bases between them. This CDR3 has 13 residues. CDR3 nucleotides: TGTGCCAGCAGTTTAGACAGGAGCTATGGCTACACCTTC. Its protein is CASSLDRSYGYTF.